The source of this T cell receptor (beta chain) is a study of technical replicates of blood from several donors. Sequencing was performed with immunoSEQ multiplex PCR; in TCRdb, only in-frame clones are kept and a portion is missing. Seen here are more than 55,000 clones, approximately 91% observed once, and the top ten hold roughly 5%. Germline V gene lookup returns CDR1 SNHLY and CDR2 FYNNEI. Trimming shortened V by 10 bases and J by 0 bases, and 15 bases separated the two germline ends. The CDR3 totals 14 residues. This clone was counted at least ten times. The sequence was obtained from a human donor in good health. Some clones in this sample may be carry-over from other donors' samples. The J gene is TRBJ1-2, the V gene TRBV2, with D possibly matching TRBD1 (5 bases). Sequencing was performed on PBMCs. The CDR3 protein is CATKQEITNYGYTF. The CDR3 DNA reads TGTGCCACCAAACAGGAGATAACTAACTATGGCTACACCTTC.